A single sample gave rise to the 10 T cell receptor beta chains below, sequenced in a study of cytotoxic CD8 clonotypes in ibrutinib-treated CLL. Sequenced by immunoSEQ multiplex PCR; TCRdb stores in-frame clones only, minus some. The sample carries around 16,000 clones, approximately 71% recorded once. The source material was PBMCs, sampled before ibrutinib treatment. These receptors were collected from a human donor with chronic lymphocytic leukemia.

The chain combines TRBV28 with TRBJ1-1; D might be TRBD1 (5 bases). Germline-derived CDR1 and CDR2 are MDHEN and SYDVKM. The V end lost 7 bases, the J end lost 8 bases, and 14 bases lay between the germline ends. This CDR3 comprises 12 residues. CDR3 sequence reads: CASTNLRGEAFF. CDR3 sequence (DNA): TGTGCCAGCACTAATCTCCGGGGCGAAGCTTTCTTT.

This sequence joins TRBV5-4 and TRBJ2-1; D gene unclear. The CDR3 contains 18 residues. CDR1 is SGHNT and CDR2 is YYREEE in the germline V gene (reference sequence). The V and J ends lost 4 bases and 2 bases respectively, with 22 bases between them. The CDR3 loop is CASSPPLLSGHTYNEQFF. CDR3 DNA: TGTGCCAGCAGCCCACCCCTCCTGTCAGGTCACACCTACAATGAGCAGTTCTTC. The whole variable domain, remainder taken from reference TRBV5-4 and TRBJ2-1, is ETGVTQSPTHLIKTRGQQVTLRCSSQSGHNTVSWYQQALGQGPQFIFQYYREEENGRGNFPPRFSGLQFPNYSSELNVNALELDDSALYLCASSPPLLSGHTYNEQFFGPGTRLTVL.

This clone was detected once. This chain uses TRBV6-6 with TRBJ2-7; 7 bases are a match to TRBD1. CDR3 length equals 14 residues. The germline CDR1 and CDR2 sequences are MNHNY and SVGAGI (reference sequence). The V gene end was trimmed by 1 base and the J gene end by 1 base; junction bases not matched to a gene: 1. The CDR3 coding sequence is TGTGCCAGCAGTTACTGGGGACAGTCCTACGAGCAGTACTTC. It specifies CASSYWGQSYEQYF.

The chain is built from TRBV5-4 and TRBJ2-1; 7 bases agree with TRBD2. The germline CDR1 and CDR2 sequences are SGHNT and YYREEE (reference sequence). The CDR3 totals 14 residues. The V and J ends lost 4 bases and 9 bases, in that order; junction bases with no gene match: 10. The CDR3 loop reads CASSQAGRPFEQFF. DNA for the CDR3: TGTGCCAGCAGCCAAGCGGGGCGACCTTTTGAGCAGTTCTTC.

CDR3 bases: TGTGCCAGCTCACCGGGGACAGGGGCGAGGGAGACCCAGTACTTC. Protein: CASSPGTGARETQYF. The chain uses TRBV18 and TRBJ2-5, with 10 bases matching TRBD1. The CDR3 length is 15 residues. Losses at the gene ends were 3 bases for V and 5 bases for J; bases not matched to a gene: 6. CDR1 is KGHSH and CDR2 is LQKENI in the germline V gene. Variable domain in full (rest from reference TRBV18 and TRBJ2-5): NAGVMQNPRHLVRRRGQEARLRCSPMKGHSHVYWYRQLPEEGLKFMVYLQKENIIDESGMPKERFSAEFPKEGPSILRIQQVVRGDSAAYFCASSPGTGARETQYFGPGTRLLVL.

J is TRBJ2-6 and V is TRBV4-3; D uncertain. Germline V gene data show CDR1 as LGHNA and CDR2 as YSLEER. The CDR3 sequence is 16 residues long. Trimming stripped 2 bases from V and 0 bases from J, with 8 bases between. The CDR3 DNA reads TGCGCCAGCAGCCAAACCCCAAGCTCTGGGGCCAACGTCCTGACTTTC. Translation gives CASSQTPSSGANVLTF.

The chain uses TRBV5-5 and TRBJ2-7; TRBD1 aligns across 7 bases. The J segment lost 12 bases and the V segment lost 4 bases, leaving 19 bases of the junction unmatched. This CDR3 spans 15 amino acids. Germline V gene data show CDR1 as SGHKS and CDR2 as YYEKEE (reference sequence). The CDR3 region is CASSQGTEPPPSRYF. Written as DNA, the CDR3 is TGTGCCAGCAGCCAAGGGACAGAGCCACCCCCCAGCCGGTACTTC. Full variable domain (rest looked up from reference TRBV5-5 and TRBJ2-7): DAGVTQSPTHLIKTRGQQVTLRCSPISGHKSVSWYQQVLGQGPQFIFQYYEKEERGRGNFPDRFSARQFPNYSSELNVNALLLGDSALYLCASSQGTEPPPSRYFGPGTRLTVT.

The chain joins TRBV28 to TRBJ1-5, with a weak D call TRBD1 (6 bases). From germline, CDR1 is MDHEN and CDR2 SYDVKM. The CDR3 has 16 residues. V lost 6 bases and J lost 0, with 15 bases in between. The CDR3: CASRQTGADSNQPQHF. In DNA, the CDR3 is TGTGCCAGCAGGCAGACAGGAGCCGATAGCAATCAGCCCCAGCATTTT. Looking up the rest from reference TRBV28 and TRBJ1-5 gives the full variable domain: DVKVTQSSRYLVKRTGEKVFLECVQDMDHENMFWYRQDPGLGLRLIYFSYDVKMKEKGDIPEGYSVSREKKERFSLILESASTNQTSMYLCASRQTGADSNQPQHFGDGTRLSIL.

This sequence joins TRBV5-1 and TRBJ2-7; 8 bases agree with TRBD2. J lost 4 bases, V lost 3 bases, and 6 bases had no gene match. Germline CDR1 and CDR2: SGHRS and YFSETQ. The CDR3 is 14 amino acids. This CDR3 is CASSYGGASYEQYF. CDR3 bases: TGCGCCAGCAGCTACGGGGGGGCTTCTTACGAGCAGTACTTC. Looking up the rest from reference TRBV5-1 and TRBJ2-7 gives the full variable domain: KAGVTQTPRYLIKTRGQQVTLSCSPISGHRSVSWYQQTPGQGLQFLFEYFSETQRNKGNFPGRFSGRQFSNSRSEMNVSTLELGDSALYLCASSYGGASYEQYFGPGTRLTVT.

V usage is TRBV5-6 and J usage is TRBJ2-5; 9 bases are shared with TRBD2. CDR1 is SGHDT, CDR2 YYEEEE, per germline. The CDR3 loop spans 16 amino acids. Trimming at V came to 1 base and at J to 4 bases, leaving 8 bases not matched to a gene. CDR3 coding DNA: TGTGCCAGCAGCTTGCCCCCAGCGGGGGGAAGAGAGACCCAGTACTTC. Translated, it gives CASSLPPAGGRETQYF.